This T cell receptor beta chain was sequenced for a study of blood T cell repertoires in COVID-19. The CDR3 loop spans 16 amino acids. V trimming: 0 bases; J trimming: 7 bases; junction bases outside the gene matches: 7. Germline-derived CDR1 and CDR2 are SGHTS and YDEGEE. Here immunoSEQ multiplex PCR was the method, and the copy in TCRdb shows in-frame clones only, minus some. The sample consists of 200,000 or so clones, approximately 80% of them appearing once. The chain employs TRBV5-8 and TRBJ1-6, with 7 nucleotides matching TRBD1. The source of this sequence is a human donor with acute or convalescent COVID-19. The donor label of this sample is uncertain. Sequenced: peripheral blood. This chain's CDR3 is CASSLEWGQSNSPLHF. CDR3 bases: TGTGCCAGCAGCTTGGAATGGGGACAGAGCAATTCACCCCTCCACTTT.